A single sample gave rise to the 24 T cell receptor beta chains below, sequenced in a study. Using its own MiXCR run on the 5' RACE reads, TCRdb lists one record per CDR3 protein. The sample has roughly 30,000 distinct CDR3 sequences; 27% are singletons. The sorted Tregs were CD4+CD25+CD127-/low cells. Material: tumor-infiltrating Tregs sorted from the breast tumor. These receptors were taken from a female donor with breast cancer.

This clonotype was found once. The chain has TRBV9 and TRBJ1-2; 7 positions match TRBD1. Germline V gene data show CDR1 as SGDLS and CDR2 as YYNGEE. V gave up 0 bases and J gave up 2 bases; unmatched junction bases: 1. The length of the CDR3 is 14 residues. The CDR3 bases are TGTGCCAGCAGCGTAGGGACAGGCAACTATGGCTACACCTTC. This sequence encodes CASSVGTGNYGYTF.

This clonotype was picked up a small number of times. The J gene is TRBJ2-7, the V gene TRBV15; TRBD2 aligns across 7 bases. This CDR3 contains 14 residues. The germline V gene has CDR1 LNHNV and CDR2 YYDKDF (reference sequence). V trimming: 2 bases; J trimming: 3 bases; junction bases outside the gene matches: 4. DNA of the CDR3: TGTGCCACCAGCAGATCCCGGGACTACTACGAGCAGTACTTC. This gives the protein CATSRSRDYYEQYF.

This clonotype was found many times. The V and J genes are TRBV10-2 and TRBJ2-7; no clear D gene. This CDR3 contains 17 residues. Germline-derived CDR1 and CDR2 are WSHSY and SAAADI. Trimming pared 6 bases from V and 0 bases from J, leaving 21 bases between. The CDR3 here is CASRAIPRSGYSYEQYF. CDR3 DNA: TGCGCCAGCAGAGCAATTCCCCGCTCCGGGTACTCCTACGAGCAGTACTTC.

J is TRBJ1-2 and V is TRBV5-1; TRBD1 aligns across 9 bases. The CDR3 has 17 residues. Germline CDR1 is SGHRS and CDR2 is YFSETQ. The J segment lost 1 base and the V segment lost 0 bases, leaving 7 bases of the junction unmatched. CDR3 sequence: CASSLDRGRGCNYGYTF. In nucleotides, the CDR3 is TGCGCCAGCAGCTTGGACAGGGGGCGCGGATGTAACTATGGCTACACCTTC. The whole variable domain, filled in from reference TRBV5-1 and TRBJ1-2, reads KAGVTQTPRYLIKTRGQQVTLSCSPISGHRSVSWYQQTPGQGLQFLFEYFSETQRNKGNFPGRFSGRQFSNSRSEMNVSTLELGDSALYLCASSLDRGRGCNYGYTFGSGTRLTVV.

This rearrangement joins TRBV3-1 to TRBJ1-1; D not certain. This CDR3 region has 13 residues. With 0 bases removed from V and 5 bases from J, the gap between germline ends came to 7 bases. CDR1 and CDR2 (germline): LGHDT, YNNKEL (reference sequence). This CDR3 reads CASSQEQRTEAFF. Here the CDR3 DNA reads TGTGCCAGCAGCCAAGAACAGCGAACTGAAGCTTTCTTT.

Sample share makes this clonotype medium-sized. CDR3 protein: CASSTMPPTSSYEQYF. Written as DNA, the CDR3 is TGTGCCAGCAGTACTATGCCTCCTACGAGCTCCTACGAGCAGTACTTC. V and J are TRBV6-6 and TRBJ2-7; D is ambiguous. The CDR3 covers 16 residues. Germline CDR1 and CDR2: MNHNY and SVGAGI (reference sequence). V was trimmed by 5 bases and J by 0 bases, leaving 17 bases between them.

At least ten counts were recorded for this clonotype. V is TRBV5-4 and J is TRBJ1-1; D ambiguous. Per the germline V gene, CDR1 is SGHNT and CDR2 is YYREEE (reference sequence). The germline V and J ends were trimmed by 3 bases and 5 bases, with 11 bases remaining between them. This CDR3 comprises 13 residues. In DNA, the CDR3 is TGTGCCAGCAGCTCAGAACGTAGGACTGAAGCTTTCTTT. Encoded protein: CASSSERRTEAFF.

As regards this clonotype: This could be a read error, since a much larger clone is one nucleotide away. The V call is TRBV7-2, the J call TRBJ2-1, with D unclear. Germline V gives CDR1 SGHTA, CDR2 FQGNSA. The CDR3 covers 15 residues. The V and J ends lost 4 bases and 12 bases respectively, with 22 bases between them. CDR3 nucleotide sequence: TGTGCCAGCAGCTACCGCTCCGAGCCTACCGATGTGCAGTTCTTC. Its protein product is CASSYRSEPTDVQFF.

The chain joins TRBV12-3 or TRBV12-4 to TRBJ1-3, with D unclear. This CDR3 contains 13 residues. Trimming took 10 bases from V and 5 from J, leaving 15 bases between them. CDR3 in amino acids: CANQEMSRNTIYF. Here the CDR3 DNA reads TGTGCCAACCAGGAGATGTCAAGAAACACCATATATTTT.

This clonotype has ten or more counts. V is TRBV25-1 and J is TRBJ2-3; 8 nucleotides line up with TRBD1. The CDR3 contains 13 residues. Germline CDR1 and CDR2: MGHDK and SYGVNS. The V segment lost 4 bases and the J segment 4 bases; nucleotides outside the gene matches: 1. As DNA, the CDR3 is TGTGCCAGCAGTGCACAGGGGGCAGATACGCAGTATTTT. As protein: CASSAQGADTQYF.

This clonotype turned up a few times. The rearrangement joins TRBV6-2 or TRBV6-3 to TRBJ1-5, with D perhaps TRBD1 (5 bases). V gave up 0 bases and J gave up 5 bases, with 8 bases separating them. Germline CDR1 reads MNHEY; CDR2 reads SVGEGT. The CDR3 is made up of 14 amino acids. The CDR3 nucleotides read TGTGCCAGCAGTTACTCGAGGGGACATCAGCCCCAGCATTTT. As protein: CASSYSRGHQPQHF.

This clonotype is termed medium-sized. The chain recombines TRBV5-1 with TRBJ1-2, with 7 nucleotides matching TRBD1. The germline V gene encodes CDR1 SGHRS and CDR2 YFSETQ. The CDR3 runs 14 residues. The V and J ends lost 3 bases and 0 bases, in that order; junction bases with no gene match: 2. The CDR3 protein is CASSWDSPNYGYTF. The CDR3 DNA sequence: TGCGCCAGCAGCTGGGACAGCCCTAACTATGGCTACACCTTC. The variable domain in full, completed from reference TRBV5-1 and TRBJ1-2, reads KAGVTQTPRYLIKTRGQQVTLSCSPISGHRSVSWYQQTPGQGLQFLFEYFSETQRNKGNFPGRFSGRQFSNSRSEMNVSTLELGDSALYLCASSWDSPNYGYTFGSGTRLTVV.

Note on this clonotype: A single base separates this from a much larger clone, so it may be a read error. This chain links TRBV6-1 with TRBJ2-1; D is possibly TRBD1 or TRBD2 (7 bases each). V was clipped by 6 bases and J by 5 bases, with 14 bases between them. Per the germline V gene, CDR1 is MNHNS and CDR2 is SASEGT. There are 14 residues in the CDR3. CDR3 loop: CASRGGGQNNEQFF. CDR3 DNA: TGTGCCAGCAGAGGGGGGGGACAGAACAATGAGCAGTTCTTC.

This clonotype was counted many times. The chain uses TRBV6-6 and TRBJ1-5, with D possibly matching TRBD1 (6 bases). This CDR3 is built from 13 residues. Germline CDR1 reads MNHNY; CDR2 reads SVGAGI (reference sequence). Trimming pared 4 bases from V and 9 bases from J, leaving 13 bases between. This CDR3 reads CASSCGEGGPQHF. DNA of the CDR3: TGTGCCAGCAGTTGCGGGGAAGGGGGGCCCCAGCATTTT.

The J gene is TRBJ1-5, the V gene TRBV18; TRBD1 agrees at 7 bases. V was pared by 3 bases and J by 7 bases, with 6 bases of the junction left unmatched. The CDR3 totals 14 residues. Germline V CDR1 and CDR2: KGHSH, LQKENI. The CDR3 protein is CASSPQGGGQPQHF. For the CDR3, the DNA is TGTGCCAGCTCACCCCAGGGGGGAGGACAGCCCCAGCATTTT.

About this clonotype itself: The junction departs from the called germline gene at one end, perhaps through a read error. The chain links TRBV3-1 to TRBJ1-1, with a possible D match to TRBD1 (5 bases). CDR3 length: 14 residues. Germline-derived CDR1 and CDR2 are LGHDT and YNNKEL (reference sequence). CDR3 amino acids: CTSSQDWGSTEALF. The CDR3 region has the DNA TGTACCAGCAGCCAAGATTGGGGGTCCACTGAAGCTCTCTTT.

This clonotype was seen many times. V is TRBV6-1 and J is TRBJ2-7; 10 bases are shared with TRBD2. Trimming cost V 6 bases and J 0 bases; bases outside gene matches: 5. Germline assignment: CDR1 MNHNS and CDR2 SASEGT. This CDR3 spans 15 amino acids. The CDR3 spells CASSPLAGVSYEQYF. CDR3 sequence (DNA): TGTGCCAGCAGCCCCCTAGCGGGAGTCTCCTACGAGCAGTACTTC.

Relative to its sample, this clonotype is medium-sized. The chain joins TRBV4-1 to TRBJ1-6; D ambiguous. The CDR3 spans 15 residues. Germline CDR1 MGHRA, CDR2 YSYEKL. V dropped 1 base and J dropped 8 bases, with 12 bases sitting between them. In DNA, the CDR3 is TGCGCCAGCAGCCAAGGCCCAGCAGAAGATTCACCCCTCCACTTT. It yields the protein CASSQGPAEDSPLHF.

This clonotype was seen ten or more times. This chain joins TRBV7-9 and TRBJ2-7; D gene unclear. The CDR3 is 12 residues long. Germline V gene lookup returns CDR1 SEHNR and CDR2 FQNEAQ (reference sequence). The V and J ends lost 4 bases and 2 bases respectively, with 6 bases between them. The DNA of the CDR3 is TGTGCCAGCAGCTGGGTTGCCTACGAGCAGTACTTC. Protein: CASSWVAYEQYF.

The sample holds a few counts of this clonotype. The chain is built from TRBV7-6 and TRBJ1-5; D is unclear. The CDR3 contains 15 residues. V was clipped by 1 base and J by 3 bases, with 10 bases between them. Germline values: CDR1 SGHVS, CDR2 FNYEAQ. The CDR3 DNA reads TGTGCCAGCAGCTTAGGGCAGTCCCCCAATCAGCCCCAGCATTTT. Translating it yields CASSLGQSPNQPQHF.

Worth noting for this clonotype: A read error is possible here, since a much larger clone lies one base away. The conserved phenylalanine or tryptophan normally closing the CDR3 is absent here, so this likely arose from a read error. CDR3 in DNA: TGTGCCACCAGTGATCCGGCTAGCGGAAACAATGAGCAGTTCTCC. Its translation: CATSDPASGNNEQFS. V and J are TRBV24-1 and TRBJ2-1; 7 bases map to TRBD2. The ends lost 3 bases at V and 5 bases at J; junction bases unmatched: 6. Germline CDR1 is KGHDR and CDR2 is SFDVKD. This CDR3 is 15 amino acids long.

This clonotype was counted only a few times. A much more abundant neighbour one base away suggests this may be a read error. The chain employs TRBV2 and TRBJ2-7, with 11 bases identical to TRBD2. Per the germline V gene, CDR1 is SNHLY and CDR2 is FYNNEI. The CDR3 covers 11 residues. As DNA, the CDR3 is TGTGCCAGCGGTGAACTAGCGGGAGAGTACTTC. This sequence encodes CASGELAGEYF.

V is TRBV5-6 and J is TRBJ2-1, with 13 positions matching TRBD2. There are 16 residues in the CDR3. V dropped 4 bases and J dropped 8; count of bases not matched to a gene: 9. Germline CDR1 reads SGHDT; CDR2 reads YYEEEE. In nucleotides, the CDR3 is TGTGCCAGCAGCCTTATGGGACTAGCGGGAATCGATGAGCAGTTCTTC. Protein sequence: CASSLMGLAGIDEQFF.

This clonotype was detected only a few times. The rearrangement uses TRBV2 and TRBJ2-1, with D maybe TRBD2 (6 bases). The CDR3 is made up of 13 amino acids. Germline values: CDR1 SNHLY, CDR2 FYNNEI. The V and J ends lost 6 bases and 8 bases respectively, with 14 bases between them. CDR3 bases: TGTGCCAGCAGGACCGGACTAACAGATGAGCAGTTCTTC. This encodes CASRTGLTDEQFF. Filled out from reference TRBV2 and TRBJ2-1, the complete variable domain reads EPEVTQTPSHQVTQMGQEVILRCVPISNHLYFYWYRQILGQKVEFLVSFYNNEISEKSEIFDDQFSVERPDGSNFTLKIRSTKLEDSAMYFCASRTGLTDEQFFGPGTRLTVL.